The 12 T cell receptor beta chains reported below all come from one sample, sequenced in a study of CD8 T cells in Susac syndrome. Reverse transcription of roughly 0.5 to 1 ug RNA used random hexamers. TCRdb re-called the immunoSEQ multiplex PCR reads with MiXCR, one entry per CDR3 protein. The sample lists 100,000 to 150,000 distinct CDR3 sequences, approximately 95% occurring once. Sequences were obtained from CD8+ T cells from PBMCs. The receptors come from a human donor with multiple sclerosis.

This clonotype has a single count. V usage is TRBV20-1 and J usage is TRBJ2-7, with TRBD2 matching 10 bases. The CDR3 loop spans 16 amino acids. Trimming at V came to 0 bases and at J to 4 bases, leaving 9 bases not matched to a gene. CDR1 DFQATT and CDR2 SNEGSKA come from the germline V gene (reference sequence). The CDR3 is CSARDLAGLAVYEQYV. CDR3 nucleotides: TGCAGTGCTAGAGACCTGGCCGGACTAGCGGTTTACGAGCAGTACGTC.

This chain connects TRBV9 to TRBJ1-1; 7 bases agree with TRBD1. CDR3 length equals 15 residues. Trimming cost V 0 bases and J 6 bases; bases outside gene matches: 8. Germline V gene sequence: CDR1 SGDLS, CDR2 YYNGEE. The CDR3 DNA follows: TGTGCCAGCAGCGTAGTGCAGACAGGGATCCCTGAAGCTTTCTTT. Residues: CASSVVQTGIPEAFF.

Only one count was recorded for this clonotype. This chain joins TRBV5-1 and TRBJ1-4; D unclear. The CDR3 sequence is 17 residues long. V gave up 2 bases and J gave up 0 bases, with 14 bases separating them. Per germline, CDR1 SGHRS and CDR2 YFSETQ. The CDR3 DNA sequence: TGCGCCAGCAGCTTCGGCAGAGAGGAAGCAACTAATGAAAAACTGTTTTTT. The encoded protein is CASSFGREEATNEKLFF.

The chain couples TRBV28 to TRBJ2-2, with D perhaps TRBD1 (5 bases). This CDR3 spans 13 amino acids. Germline lookup yields CDR1 MDHEN and CDR2 SYDVKM. Trimming took off 5 bases at V and 7 bases at J, with 11 bases between the two ends. The CDR3 is CASSRQGSGELFF. DNA of the CDR3: TGTGCCAGCAGTCGCCAGGGTAGCGGGGAGCTGTTTTTT.

This rearrangement joins TRBV6-5 to TRBJ1-2, with D possibly being TRBD1 (6 bases). The CDR3 covers 14 residues. The germline V gene has CDR1 MNHEY and CDR2 SVGAGI. The V end lost 2 bases, the J end lost 2 bases, and 9 bases lay between the germline ends. The CDR3 spells CASSYDRLNYGYTF. The DNA of the CDR3 is TGTGCCAGCAGTTACGACAGGCTCAACTATGGCTACACCTTC.

The V and J genes are TRBV3-1 and TRBJ1-1; D gene uncertain. The V end was cut by 7 bases, the J end by 1 base, with 10 bases between. The CDR3 consists of 13 residues. In germline, CDR1 is LGHDT, CDR2 YNNKEL (reference sequence). The CDR3 DNA is TGTGCCAGCACGCTTAGACGGAACACTGAAGCTTTCTTT. This sequence encodes CASTLRRNTEAFF.

The DNA of the CDR3 is TGTGCCAGCAGTGAGTGGGTGGCAGCCCAAGAGACCCAGTACTTC. As protein: CASSEWVAAQETQYF. This chain joins TRBV3-1 and TRBJ2-5; D is uncertain. Looked up from germline, CDR1 is LGHDT and CDR2 is YNNKEL (reference sequence). V was pared by 6 bases and J by 1 base, with 15 bases between. The CDR3 is 15 residues long.

About this clonotype: No conserved phenylalanine or tryptophan ends this CDR3, so it is likely a read error. The chain is built from TRBV7-8 and TRBJ2-1; 9 nucleotides match TRBD1. The CDR3 is made up of 14 amino acids. Germline trimming cut 6 bases from V and 7 bases from J; bases unmatched to any gene: 7. Germline loops: CDR1 SGHVS, CDR2 FQNEAQ. Here the CDR3 reads CASRTGQGTNEQFL. DNA of the CDR3: TGTGCCAGCAGAACGGGACAGGGTACAAATGAGCAGTTCTTG.

This clonotype was seen only a few times. The chain uses TRBV12-3 or TRBV12-4 and TRBJ1-4; no reliable D call. The CDR3 has 12 residues. The germline V and J ends were trimmed by 3 bases and 6 bases, with 5 bases remaining between them. The CDR3, as DNA: TGTGCCAGCAGTTTTGACGATGAAAAACTGTTTTTT. It yields the protein CASSFDDEKLFF.

The chain joins TRBV11-3 to TRBJ2-5; 7 bases match TRBD1. Germline V gene sequence: CDR1 SGHNT, CDR2 YENEEA. This CDR3 region has 13 residues. V gave up 5 bases and J gave up 5 bases; unmatched junction bases: 5. CDR3 DNA sequence: TGTGCCAGCAGCCGACAGGGTGAGGAGACCCAGTACTTC. Protein sequence: CASSRQGEETQYF.

This sequence joins TRBV9 and TRBJ2-2; 7 positions match TRBD2. Losses at the gene ends were 1 base for V and 1 base for J; bases not matched to a gene: 4. The CDR3 extends over 16 amino acids. CDR1 is SGDLS and CDR2 is YYNGEE in the germline V gene. CDR3 in DNA: TGTGCCAGCAGCGTACTAGCGGAGAGGAACACCGGGGAGCTGTTTTTT. Its protein product is CASSVLAERNTGELFF. Supplemented by reference TRBV9 and TRBJ2-2, the full variable domain reads DSGVTQTPKHLITATGQRVTLRCSPRSGDLSVYWYQQSLDQGLQFLIQYYNGEERAKGNILERFSAQQFPDLHSELNLSSLELGDSALYFCASSVLAERNTGELFFGEGSRLTVL.

The V gene is TRBV4-1, the J gene TRBJ2-1; D gene unclear. CDR3 length equals 16 residues. Germline CDR1 is MGHRA and CDR2 is YSYEKL. V shed 1 base and J shed 2 bases, with 12 bases lying between them. Here the CDR3 reads CASSQVRERPYNEQFF. CDR3 in DNA: TGCGCCAGCAGCCAAGTAAGAGAAAGGCCCTACAATGAGCAGTTCTTC.